This is a list of T cell receptor beta chains from one sample in a study of T-cell memory formation after mild COVID-19. TCRdb analysed the 5' RACE reads with MiXCR anew, one entry per CDR3 protein. The sample shows fewer than 400,000 distinct CDR3 sequences, 10% to 15% of them seen only once. The specimen was PBMCs or a T cell subset sorted from them (not recorded which). The source of these receptors is a man aged 18-30 years who had mild COVID-19 (a few samples of this study predate the infection). Cell type and time point are not known. Each CDR3 is given with its conserved first and last residue.

length,J,V,CDR3
11,TRBJ2-3,TRBV24-1,CATEREDTQYF
14,TRBJ1-2,TRBV20-1,CSARDTNRRYGYTF
10,TRBJ1-1,TRBV19,CAIQGTEAFF
16,TRBJ2-5,TRBV5-1,CASSPRRTGGQETQYF
14,TRBJ2-7,TRBV7-9,CASSSSVDSYEQYF
15,TRBJ1-2,TRBV12-3/TRBV12-4,CASRDPGQVLEGYTF
13,TRBJ2-2,TRBV4-1,CASSPMNTGELFF
16,TRBJ1-2,TRBV4-1,CASSQETGVTNYGYTF
14,TRBJ1-1,TRBV3-1,CASSQAKVNTEAFF
10,TRBJ2-2,TRBV2,CASSAGELFF
15,TRBJ1-5,TRBV5-1,CASSRSGTGDQPQHF
15,TRBJ1-4,TRBV12-3/TRBV12-4,CASSLEGTGGTKLFF
15,TRBJ2-7,TRBV27,CASSPSQSGDYEQYF
14,TRBJ2-3,TRBV10-3,CAISATASTDTQYF
14,TRBJ1-2,TRBV5-4,CASSRGTESYGYTF
12,TRBJ2-2,TRBV11-3,CASSLMSGELFF
15,TRBJ2-7,TRBV5-5,CASSLAGAVAYEQYF
18,TRBJ2-6,TRBV6-2/TRBV6-3,CASSYVGGRSSGANVLTF
17,TRBJ2-3,TRBV5-5,CASSFLGSGESTDTQYF
15,TRBJ1-4,TRBV4-3,CASSRAEGANEKLFF
15,TRBJ2-4,TRBV12-3/TRBV12-4,CASKASGGAKNIQYF
14,TRBJ2-2,TRBV7-2,CASSLFVNTGELFF
15,TRBJ1-2,TRBV9,CASSRVLGLGYGYTF
16,TRBJ2-7,TRBV5-1,CASSSPGGRWTTEQYF
14,TRBJ2-5,TRBV5-4,CASSLAGTQETQYF
13,TRBJ1-2,TRBV9,CASSVDNNYGYTF
12,TRBJ2-2,TRBV7-8,CASSLTNGELFF
12,TRBJ2-7,TRBV28,CASSLSGGEQYF
16,TRBJ2-5,TRBV5-1,CASSIPSGGASETQYF
14,TRBJ1-4,TRBV10-3,CAISQDRNGEKLFF
14,TRBJ2-5,TRBV15,CATSTGPQQETQYF
15,TRBJ1-1,TRBV20-1,CSARDQGSVGTEAFF
13,TRBJ2-2,TRBV9,CASRTGEVGELFF
15,TRBJ2-3,TRBV6-5,CASTQTAASTDTQYF
14,TRBJ2-7,TRBV27,CASSLYPGYYEQYF
13,TRBJ1-2,TRBV6-5,CASRTVPNYGYTF
15,TRBJ1-5,TRBV30,CAWNRGQGIGQPQHF
14,TRBJ1-1,TRBV7-8,CASSPMTGSPEAFF
12,TRBJ1-5,TRBV5-6,CASSFRTQPQHF
13,TRBJ2-1,TRBV5-5,CASSFNSGAEQFF
14,TRBJ2-3,TRBV7-2,CASSLVVQERAQYF
11,TRBJ2-5,TRBV20-1,CSARDREAQYF